This TCR beta chain was sequenced during a study of T cell responses to AZD1222 COVID-19 vaccine. Study summary: Second doses were pooled across both intervals (about 4 or about 12 weeks). Study observations and caveats: Nearly half of the spike-specific TCRs reportedly recognize variant regions that carry no mutations. CD4 TCRs covered the whole spike, strongest at regions 160-218 and 743-854. Repertoire sampling was restricted to post-peak T cell response timepoints.

Looked up from germline, CDR1 is SGHTA and CDR2 is FQGTGA. The CDR3 has 16 residues. V lost 2 bases, J lost 5 bases, and 8 bases stayed unmatched. In the case of this clone: Its antigen remains unknown.

The assay was immunoSEQ multiplex PCR, and TCRdb's table has in-frame clones only and misses some. The table shows 120,000 to 150,000 clones, with roughly 91% occurring only once. The rearrangement uses TRBV7-3 and TRBJ2-1, with 8 bases matching TRBD2. The receptor comes from an adult in good health. The source was peripheral blood, collected on day 0 of AZD1222 vaccination. In nucleotides, the CDR3 is TGTGCCAGCAGCTTAGGCCCGGCGGGGGGTGACAATGAGCAGTTCTTC. Amino acids: CASSLGPAGGDNEQFF.